The subject of this entry is one T cell receptor (beta chain). The antigen is not known. The sample comes from a study of cytomegalovirus exposure and HLA in healthy donors. Study-level findings and limits: In an earlier analysis, most TCR beta V segments were productive about 87% or about 30% of the time. 16,951 TCR beta sequences were associated with HLA alleles at 0.05 false discovery rate in a later analysis. Further analysis was carried out later, and it showed several of the most significant clusters appearing linked to common viral pathogens. In a later analysis, TCR beta V- and J-gene trimming was associated with a missense DCLRE1C variant.

It was with 60 Vbeta and 13 Jbeta primers that the PCR ran. Sequencing was performed with immunoSEQ multiplex PCR; in TCRdb, only in-frame clones are kept and a portion is missing. The table has about 200,000 clones, more than 60% seen once. This CDR3 region has 13 residues. The germline CDR1 and CDR2 sequences are LNHDA and SQIVND (reference sequence). V was cut by 1 base and J by 3 bases, with 7 bases left in between. This chain connects TRBV19 to TRBJ2-7; D is undetermined. Sequencing was performed on PBMCs. This clonotype originated in a girl aged 2-10 years in good health and CMV-seronegative. DNA of the CDR3: TGTGCCAGTAGTATAGTGGGCAGCTACGAGCAGTACTTC. It codes for CASSIVGSYEQYF.